This is a list of T cell receptor beta chains from one sample in a study of blood T cell repertoires in COVID-19. Measured with immunoSEQ multiplex PCR; TCRdb has only the in-frame clones, and not every one. The table shows a few hundred thousand clones, with 89% occurring only once. Sequencing was carried out using PBMCs or T cells enriched from blood (not recorded which). These receptor sequences come from a woman aged 50 to 65 who had been exposed to COVID-19. Both conserved end residues are part of each CDR3. Fields, in order: V gene, D gene, J gene, clone size, CDR3 DNA, CDR3 protein. D genes are given only for firm matches. Where a row states a size, it is once, few, many or the class of an expanded clone; other rows omit it.

TRBV30	.	TRBJ1-6	few	TGTGCCTGGAGCGGGAATGAGGACTTTGGGTCGGGATCATCACCCCTCCACTTT	CAWSGNEDFGSGSSPLHF
TRBV5-4	.	TRBJ1-1	.	TGTGCCAGCACCGACAGGAAGAGAGGCTCTGAAGCTTTCTTT	CASTDRKRGSEAFF
TRBV7-9	.	TRBJ1-1	few	TGTGCCAGCAGCGAGAAGAACACTGAAGCTTTCTTT	CASSEKNTEAFF
TRBV6-1	.	TRBJ1-1	.	TGTGCCAGCAGTGAGTCCAGGTTTATGAACACTGAAGCTTTCTTT	CASSESRFMNTEAFF
TRBV6-1	TRBD2	TRBJ2-4	.	TGTGCCAGCAGTGCACAAGGACTAGCGGGGGGAAGCATTCAGTACTTC	CASSAQGLAGGSIQYF
TRBV19	.	TRBJ1-6	few	TGTGCCAGTAGTATAAGTGAAGGGGCCTATAATTCACCCCTCCACTTT	CASSISEGAYNSPLHF
TRBV28	TRBD1	TRBJ1-5	.	TGTGCCAGCAGTCTCGGGACAGGGCAACAGCCCCAGCATTTT	CASSLGTGQQPQHF
TRBV28	TRBD2	TRBJ2-7	.	TGTGCCAGCGGGCGGGGAGGGAATAACCTCTACGAGCAGTACTTC	CASGRGGNNLYEQYF
TRBV12-3/TRBV12-4	.	TRBJ2-1	.	TGTGCCAGCAGTTTAAGCGGAGGAGAGCAGTTCTTC	CASSLSGGEQFF
TRBV23-1	TRBD1	TRBJ1-5	.	TGCGCCAGCAGTCCGGGGACAGCCAGTTATAGCAATCAGCCCCAGCATTTT	CASSPGTASYSNQPQHF
TRBV27	TRBD1	TRBJ2-6	.	TGTGCCAGCAGGCAGGGACAGGGGAGCTCTGGGGCCAACGTCCTGACTTTC	CASRQGQGSSGANVLTF
TRBV7-2	.	TRBJ1-2	.	TGTGCCAGCAGCTTACGGGTCAGCAACTATGGCTACACCTTC	CASSLRVSNYGYTF
TRBV15	TRBD1	TRBJ1-1	once	TGTGCCACCAGCAGAGATAGACAGGGCGGTGCTTTCTTT	CATSRDRQGGAFF
TRBV5-6	.	TRBJ2-3	.	TGTGCCAGCAGCTCCCAAGGGGGGGGCACAGATACGCAGTATTTT	CASSSQGGGTDTQYF
TRBV28	TRBD1	TRBJ1-5	.	TGTGCCAGCAGCTTCCCCGCCGGGACAGGGGGTAATCAGCCCCAGCATTTT	CASSFPAGTGGNQPQHF
TRBV2	.	TRBJ1-6	.	TGTGCCAGCATAGGAGGTTCTCTAGGGAATTATTCACCCCTCCACTTT	CASIGGSLGNYSPLHF
TRBV19	.	TRBJ1-6	once	TGTGCCAGTAGGGGGGCGATTAATAATTCACCCCTCCACTTT	CASRGAINNSPLHF
TRBV5-6	.	TRBJ1-2	.	TGTGCCAGCAGCGCCCGGCAGGGTGGCTACACCTTC	CASSARQGGYTF
TRBV10-3	.	TRBJ1-1	.	TGTGCCATCAGAAGTGACAGGAACACTGAAGCTTTCTTT	CAIRSDRNTEAFF
TRBV2	TRBD1	TRBJ1-1	.	TGTGCCAGCAGTGCCCAGGGGGCTGAAGCTTTCTTT	CASSAQGAEAFF